This section outlines one T cell receptor beta chain sequence together with its context. Which antigen it targets is not known. Nothing much larger sits one base from this clone, and base qualities are not available. RNA was extracted with the RNeasy kit and roughly 0.45 to 1 ug was reverse transcribed using random hexamers. The immunoSEQ multiplex PCR assay, which covers 54 Vbeta and 13 Jbeta segments, was used to amplify TCR beta CDR3 regions. PCR amplification bias was corrected using a synthetic template baseline for primer optimization and computational correction. The study's processing was this. Reads were annotated to V, D and J genes per IMGT and analyzed with immunoSEQ Analyzer, keeping only productive sequences. To calculate clonality, Shannon entropy was normalized by log2 of the number of productive unique sequences and then subtracted from one. For each patient and control, public and private clones were evaluated among the 100 most prevalent clones. A clone was defined as Susac-specific if it was absent from the healthy and MS cohorts, from some 980 published viral clones and from other ImmuneACCESS disease sequences. In-frame beta chains were kept once TCRdb had trimmed the public reads at Q25 with fastp and called clones with MiXCR. Each entry is one CDR3 protein sequence, shown with its most common DNA and genes. The V and J calls reflect TCRdb's pipeline rather than the authors' work. Across this sample there are roughly 400,000 distinct CDR3 sequences, with 85% seen only once. Together, the top ten hold 0.12% of the sample.

The sample belongs to a study of CD8 T cells in Susac syndrome (dated by TCRdb to the late 2010s). Context from the whole study: Whether CD8+ T cell activation and differentiation in Susac syndrome was antigen driven was tested using repertoire sequencing. Clonality of the CD8+ T cell repertoire was compared between eleven to twelve healthy donors, roughly 14 Susac syndrome patients and 15 or so multiple sclerosis patients. The full study reports these points: The study acknowledged that relatively few individuals were included in the TCR sequencing and HLA analysis.

V has 3 bases trimmed and J has 7 bases trimmed; junction bases matching no gene number 8. As encoded in the germline V gene (reference sequence), CDR1 is MNHEY while CDR2 is SMNVEV. The CDR3 covers 15 residues, taking in both the cysteine and the phenylalanine. Of all the DNA, just the CDR3 is kept, 45 bases in frame from base 1. Peripheral blood CD8+ and CD4+ T cells from healthy donors, Susac syndrome patients and multiple sclerosis patients were profiled using high-throughput TCR beta sequencing. Multiple sclerosis controls were treatment-naive patients with stable or active relapsing-remitting disease fulfilling revised McDonald criteria. Bulk CD8+ and CD4+ T cells were purified by magnetic negative isolation, whereas CD8+ TEMRA cells were enriched by FACS. Blood was drawn into EDTA tubes, processed within 24 hours, and PBMCs were isolated by density gradient centrifugation. PBMCs intended for TCR sequencing were cryopreserved in liquid nitrogen and thawed later in a water bath at 37 degrees C. A purity of at least 90% was achieved for sorted or isolated CD4+, CD8+ and CD8+ TEMRA cells.

Input material: CD8+ T cells from PBMCs. Recombination connected TRBV27 to TRBJ2-2, and TRBD2 aligns with 7 junction nucleotides. This receptor was identified in a human donor with multiple sclerosis. The sequence in DNA is TGTGCCAGCAGTTTTTGGGCGGGAGAGAACGGGGAGCTGTTTTTT. It is translated as CASSFWAGENGELFF.